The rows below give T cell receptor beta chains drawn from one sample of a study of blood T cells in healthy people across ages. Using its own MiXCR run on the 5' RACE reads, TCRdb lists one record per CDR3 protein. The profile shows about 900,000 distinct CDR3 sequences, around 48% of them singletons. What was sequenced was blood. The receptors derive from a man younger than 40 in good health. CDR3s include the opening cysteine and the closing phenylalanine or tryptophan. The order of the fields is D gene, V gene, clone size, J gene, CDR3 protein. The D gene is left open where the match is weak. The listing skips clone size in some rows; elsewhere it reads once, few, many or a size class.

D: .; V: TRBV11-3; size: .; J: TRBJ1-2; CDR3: CASSQTGRSYGYTF
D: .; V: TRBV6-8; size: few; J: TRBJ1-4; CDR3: CASSPDYVRYEKLFF
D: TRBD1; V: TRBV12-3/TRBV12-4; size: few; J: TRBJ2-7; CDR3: CASGDWDRGTREQYF
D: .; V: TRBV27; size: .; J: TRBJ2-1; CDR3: CASNWRKGSSYNEQFF
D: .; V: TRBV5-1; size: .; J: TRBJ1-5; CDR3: CASSLAGRENQPQHF
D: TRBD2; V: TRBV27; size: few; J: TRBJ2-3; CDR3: CASSILAGGPPDTQYF
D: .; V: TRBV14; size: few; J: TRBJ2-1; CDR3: CASRQSGHFYNEQFF
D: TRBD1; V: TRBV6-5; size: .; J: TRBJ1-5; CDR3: CASSYSTGGNQPQHF
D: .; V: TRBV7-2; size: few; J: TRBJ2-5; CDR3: CASSLVMGTETQYF
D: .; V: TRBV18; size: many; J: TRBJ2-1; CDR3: CASSPTGNEQFF
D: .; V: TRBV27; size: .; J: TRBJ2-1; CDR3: CASSYDWTQETQFF
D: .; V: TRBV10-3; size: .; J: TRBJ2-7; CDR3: CAISGSAGDSYEQYF
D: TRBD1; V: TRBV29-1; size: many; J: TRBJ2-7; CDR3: CSVVTTGQVFYEQYF
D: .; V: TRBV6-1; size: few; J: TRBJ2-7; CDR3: CASSEVRGSYEQYF
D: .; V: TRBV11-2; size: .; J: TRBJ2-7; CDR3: CASSFQGQLTYEQYF
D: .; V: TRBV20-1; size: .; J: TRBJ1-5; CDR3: CSASGGSWGDQPQHF
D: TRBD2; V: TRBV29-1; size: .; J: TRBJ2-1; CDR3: CSVEELAGETQFF
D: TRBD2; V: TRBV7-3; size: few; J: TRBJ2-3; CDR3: CASSLNPRLAGGSTDTQYF
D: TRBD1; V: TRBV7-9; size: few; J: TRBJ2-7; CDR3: CASSPRQGLPRKYF
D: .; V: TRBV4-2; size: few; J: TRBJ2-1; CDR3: CASSRRDAGDRDNEQFF
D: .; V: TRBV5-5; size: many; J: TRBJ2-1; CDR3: CASSLSARSNNEQFF
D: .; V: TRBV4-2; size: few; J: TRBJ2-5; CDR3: CASSQESKETQYF
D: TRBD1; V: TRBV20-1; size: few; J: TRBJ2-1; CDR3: CSASSHDRVGNEQFF
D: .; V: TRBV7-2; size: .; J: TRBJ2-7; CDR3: CASSLAAHGYEQYF
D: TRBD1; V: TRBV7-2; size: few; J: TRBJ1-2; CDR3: CASTGGQGGGYTF
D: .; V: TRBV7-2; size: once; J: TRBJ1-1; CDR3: CASSSMWGDTEAFF
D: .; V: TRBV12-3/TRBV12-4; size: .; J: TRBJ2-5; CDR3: CASSLDDAGIGSQYF
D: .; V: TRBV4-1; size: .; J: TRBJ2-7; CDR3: CASSPTFIKGDEQYF
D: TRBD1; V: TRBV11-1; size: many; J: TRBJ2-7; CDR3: CASSPRQGPTYEQYF
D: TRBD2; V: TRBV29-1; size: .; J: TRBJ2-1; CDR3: CSVEETSGGYEQFF
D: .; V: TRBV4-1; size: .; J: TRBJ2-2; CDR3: CAGSRPDTNTGELFF
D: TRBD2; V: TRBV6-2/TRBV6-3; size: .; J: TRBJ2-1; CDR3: CASSPGGSRDEQFF
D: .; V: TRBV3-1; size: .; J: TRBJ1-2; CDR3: CASWGRTEFYGYTF
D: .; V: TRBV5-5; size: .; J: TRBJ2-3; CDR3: CASTLEPRGADTQYF
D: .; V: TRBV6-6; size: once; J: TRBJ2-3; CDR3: CASSPERGITDTQYF
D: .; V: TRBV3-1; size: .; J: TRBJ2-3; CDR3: CASSGRVDWKEDTQYF
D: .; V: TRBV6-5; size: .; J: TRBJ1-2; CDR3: CASSYLGGYSYGYTF
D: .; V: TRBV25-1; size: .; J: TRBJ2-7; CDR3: CASSESATEKYEQYF
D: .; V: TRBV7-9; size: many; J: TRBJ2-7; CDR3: CASSLPDRTYEQYF
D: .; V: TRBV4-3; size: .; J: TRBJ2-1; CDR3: CASSQEVKNEQFF
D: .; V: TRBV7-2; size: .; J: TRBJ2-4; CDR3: CASSLYVGKNIQYF
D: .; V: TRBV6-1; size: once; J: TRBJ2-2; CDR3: CASSPGVWTGNTGELFF
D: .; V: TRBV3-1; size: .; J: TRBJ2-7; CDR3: CASSQALSYEQYF
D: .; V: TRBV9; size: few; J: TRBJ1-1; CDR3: CASSVADGGPTEAFF
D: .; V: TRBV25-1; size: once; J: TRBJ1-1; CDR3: CASSEYTENTEAFF
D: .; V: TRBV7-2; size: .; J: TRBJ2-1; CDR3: CASSLRVVAGEQFF
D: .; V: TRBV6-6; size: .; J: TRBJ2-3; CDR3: CASKRGTQYF
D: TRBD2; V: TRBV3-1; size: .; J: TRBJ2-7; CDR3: CASSQGSLAGGYLEQYF
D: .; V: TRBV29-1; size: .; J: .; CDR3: CSVEKQGGSYEQYF
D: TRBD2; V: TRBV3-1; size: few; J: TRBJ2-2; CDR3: CASSHPSGGGTGELFF
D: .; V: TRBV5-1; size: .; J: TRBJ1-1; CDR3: CASSLTGLIEAFF
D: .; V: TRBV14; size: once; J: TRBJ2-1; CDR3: CASSQEGTLRNEQFF
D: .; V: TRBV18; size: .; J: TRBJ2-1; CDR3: CASSPAGQSSSYNEQFF
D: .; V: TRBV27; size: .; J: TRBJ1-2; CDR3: CASSSGSVGYTF
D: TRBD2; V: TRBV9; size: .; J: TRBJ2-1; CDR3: CASSVGWRGGYNERFF
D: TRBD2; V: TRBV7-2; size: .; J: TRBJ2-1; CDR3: CASSLVAGGQFNEQFF
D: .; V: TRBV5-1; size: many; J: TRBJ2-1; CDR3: CASSFGGLYNEQFF